This T cell receptor beta chain came from a study of shared clonotypes between healthy human individuals. Caucasian adults residing in Nashville, Tennessee made up all the donors. The split of CD4+ cells yielded CD45RA+ naive and CD45RA-negative memory subsets. The ends were cut back, 10 bases at V and 7 bases at J, with 11 bases in the middle. CDR3 size: 11 residues. CDR1 and CDR2 from the germline V gene are MDHEN and SYDVKM. Repertoires were generated with immunoSEQ multiplex PCR, while TCRdb's copy carries only in-frame clones and drops some. Among about 1.1 million clones listed, about 80% were seen once. With respect to this clone: The antigen remains undetermined.

Points from the study as a whole: The four-donor shared clonotypes exceeded non-shared clonotypes in generation probability, with non-shared ones scoring lower.

The V and J genes are TRBV28 and TRBJ1-5; a weak D match, TRBD1 (5 bases). This receptor was taken from a man younger than 30 in good health. Some clones in this sample may be carry-over from other donors' samples. The sequencing sample was made of memory CD4+ T cells from PBMCs. The subset here: CD45RA-negative fraction. The CDR3 nucleotides are TGTGCCACCAAACGGGGGCAGCCCCAGCATTTT. This codes for CATKRGQPQHF.